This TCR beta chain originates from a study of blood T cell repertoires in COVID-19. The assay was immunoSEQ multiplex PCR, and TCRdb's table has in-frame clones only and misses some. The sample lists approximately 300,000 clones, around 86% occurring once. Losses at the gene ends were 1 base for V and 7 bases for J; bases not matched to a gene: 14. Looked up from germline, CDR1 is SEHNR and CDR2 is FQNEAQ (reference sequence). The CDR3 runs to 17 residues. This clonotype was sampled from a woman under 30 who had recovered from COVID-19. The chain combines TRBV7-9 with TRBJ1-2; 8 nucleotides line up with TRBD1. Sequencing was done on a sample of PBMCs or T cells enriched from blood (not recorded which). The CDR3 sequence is CASSLDWDRYTEGGYTF. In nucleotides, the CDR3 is TGTGCCAGCAGCTTAGACTGGGACAGGTATACCGAGGGTGGCTACACCTTC.